This record covers a single T cell receptor beta chain. A read error is possible here, since a much larger clone lies one base away. The sample is drawn from a study of tumor-infiltrating lymphocytes in oesophageal squamous cell carcinoma. Germline V lookup: CDR1 LNHDA, CDR2 SQIVND (reference sequence). The CDR3 has 13 residues. Via MiXCR, TCRdb re-called the PCR reads, giving one row per CDR3 protein. This sample has some 15,000 distinct CDR3 sequences, with around 56% found just once. The chain joins TRBV19 to TRBJ2-1, with no clear D. The DNA end is a closer match to TRBJ2-7, so the J assignment may be wrong. The TCR comes from a female donor with esophageal squamous cell carcinoma. Sequenced input: esophageal tumor tissue. The CDR3, as DNA: TGTGCCAGCGGAGAGAGCTCCTACAATGAGCAGTACTTC. Translated: CASGESSYNEQYF.